One sample yielded the 28 T cell receptor beta chains listed below, sequenced in a study of blood T cell repertoires in COVID-19. The assay was immunoSEQ multiplex PCR, and TCRdb's table has in-frame clones only and misses some. Among 35,000 to 55,000 clones listed, about 85% were seen once. Sequenced input: peripheral blood. All receptors come from a woman in her seventies in a cohort sampled during active COVID-19.

This chain links TRBV24-1 with TRBJ2-1, with D possibly TRBD1 on 7 matching bases. CDR1 KGHDR and CDR2 SFDVKD come from the germline V gene. Trimming pared 4 bases from V and 3 bases from J, leaving 12 bases between. The CDR3 consists of 15 residues. The CDR3 spells CATSDPGDSYNEQFF. CDR3 bases: TGTGCCACCAGTGACCCGGGGGACAGCTACAATGAGCAGTTCTTC.

V and J are TRBV28 and TRBJ2-7, with D perhaps matching TRBD2 (7 bases). V was trimmed by 8 bases and J by 7 bases, leaving 24 bases between them. The CDR3 extends over 15 amino acids. CDR1 is MDHEN and CDR2 is SYDVKM in the germline V gene. The CDR3 coding sequence is TGTGCCAGCCTAGTACGGGGGGCCCCCCAGGGGGAGCAGTACTTC. It yields the protein CASLVRGAPQGEQYF.

This chain joins TRBV28 and TRBJ1-3; D is uncertain. Between the trimmed V and J ends, which lost 3 bases and 2 bases, there was a span of 8 bases. The CDR3 contains 14 residues. CDR1 and CDR2 from the germline V gene are MDHEN and SYDVKM. The CDR3 reads CASSLGMPGNTIYF. CDR3 sequence (DNA): TGTGCCAGCAGTTTGGGCATGCCTGGAAACACCATATATTTT.

The rearrangement uses TRBV7-2 and TRBJ2-3, with TRBD1 matching over 8 bases. The J segment lost 3 bases and the V segment lost 3 bases, leaving 11 bases of the junction unmatched. The germline CDR1 and CDR2 sequences are SGHTA and FQGNSA. The CDR3 runs 17 residues. The CDR3 DNA follows: TGTGCCAGCAGCTTGGTGCTGACAGGGGTTGGGACAGATACGCAGTATTTT. Translating it yields CASSLVLTGVGTDTQYF.

This clone was detected once. The chain employs TRBV7-3 and TRBJ2-2; 8 bases agree with TRBD2. Germline V CDR1 and CDR2: SGHTA, FQGTGA. The CDR3 spans 13 residues. Germline trimming cut 4 bases from V and 11 bases from J; bases unmatched to any gene: 6. CDR3 DNA: TGTGCCAGCAGCTCTACTAGCGGTGAAGAGCTGTTTTTT. Amino acid sequence: CASSSTSGEELFF.

The chain links TRBV20-1 to TRBJ1-2; maybe TRBD1 (5 bases). V was shortened by 6 bases and J by 8 bases, with 10 bases between the two germline ends. The CDR3 sequence is 10 residues long. Germline V gene lookup returns CDR1 DFQATT and CDR2 SNEGSKA (reference sequence). The CDR3 DNA is TGCAGTGCCAGGAGGGGAGGCTACACCTTC. As protein: CSARRGGYTF.

By sample fraction, this clone is medium-sized. The gene calls are TRBV11-2 and TRBJ2-7, with D possibly matching TRBD2 (5 bases). Trimming shortened V by 2 bases and J by 3 bases, and 8 bases separated the two germline ends. Looked up from germline, CDR1 is SGHAT and CDR2 is FQNNGV. CDR3 length: 13 amino acids. CDR3 region: CASSLPGVYEQYF. Written as DNA, the CDR3 is TGTGCCAGCAGCTTACCCGGGGTCTACGAGCAGTACTTC.

V usage is TRBV5-1 and J usage is TRBJ2-7; TRBD2 agrees at 7 bases. The CDR3 contains 14 residues. Trimming at V came to 5 bases and at J to 2 bases, leaving 7 bases not matched to a gene. Germline CDR1 reads SGHRS; CDR2 reads YFSETQ. The chain's CDR3 is CASREGTTTYEQYF. CDR3 coding DNA: TGCGCCAGCAGAGAGGGGACTACCACCTACGAGCAGTACTTC.

V gene TRBV19 combines with J gene TRBJ2-1, with D perhaps TRBD2 (5 bases). The CDR3 sequence is 14 residues long. Germline lookup yields CDR1 LNHDA and CDR2 SQIVND (reference sequence). The V end lost 5 bases, the J end lost 3 bases, and 11 bases lay between the germline ends. CDR3 protein: CASSPPTSYNEQFF. CDR3 in DNA: TGTGCCAGTAGTCCCCCTACTAGCTACAATGAGCAGTTCTTC.

The chain recombines TRBV7-6 with TRBJ2-1; D possibly corresponds to TRBD1 (5 bases). V was pared by 5 bases and J by 8 bases, with 16 bases between. Germline CDR1 is SGHVS and CDR2 is FNYEAQ. The CDR3 has 14 amino acids. The CDR3 loop is CASSPIGAQDEQFF. In DNA form, the CDR3 reads TGTGCCAGCAGCCCAATAGGGGCACAAGATGAGCAGTTCTTC.

This rearrangement joins TRBV6-1 to TRBJ2-3; the match to TRBD2 covers 9 bases. V gave up 1 base and J gave up 4 bases; unmatched junction bases: 3. Germline lookup yields CDR1 MNHNS and CDR2 SASEGT. The CDR3 totals 15 residues. In nucleotides, the CDR3 is TGTGCCAGCAGTGAAGAGTTAGCGGGAGCAGATACGCAGTATTTT. Its translation is CASSEELAGADTQYF.

The chain has TRBV9 and TRBJ1-1; 7 bases align to TRBD1. CDR1 and CDR2 from the germline V gene are SGDLS and YYNGEE. V was clipped by 0 bases and J by 4 bases; unmatched bases: 9. CDR3 length: 16 amino acids. The CDR3 is CASSVGQGRPSTEAFF. For the CDR3, the DNA is TGTGCCAGCAGCGTAGGACAGGGTCGACCCTCCACTGAAGCTTTCTTT.

The rearrangement uses TRBV9 and TRBJ1-3; 8 bases match TRBD1. V lost 0 bases to trimming and J lost 0 bases; unmatched junction nucleotides: 11. The germline V gene encodes CDR1 SGDLS and CDR2 YYNGEE. The CDR3 covers 19 residues. The CDR3 reads CASSVGEGQALYSGNTIYF. The CDR3 nucleotides read TGTGCCAGCAGCGTAGGGGAGGGACAGGCCCTTTACTCTGGAAACACCATATATTTT.

The chain has TRBV3-1 (or the pseudogene TRBV3-2) and TRBJ1-2; D is unclear. Germline-derived CDR1 and CDR2 are LGHDT and YNNKEL (reference sequence). V was pared by 5 bases and J by 4 bases, with 8 bases between. This CDR3 is 12 amino acids long. CDR3 sequence: CASSAGSYGYTF. Written as DNA, the CDR3 is TGTGCCAGCAGCGCGGGGTCCTATGGCTACACCTTC.

The rearrangement links TRBV21-1 to TRBJ2-7; the table's D call, TRBD2, was not checked against the DNA. TRBV21-1 is tagged as a pseudogene. This CDR3 is 16 amino acids long. CDR3 sequence reads: CASSKSQATNCDEQYF. The DNA of the CDR3 is TGTGCCAGCAGCAAAAGTCAAGCGACGAACTGTGACGAGCAGTACTTC.

The chain is built from TRBV5-1 and TRBJ2-5, with TRBD2 as a possible D gene (5 bases). CDR1 and CDR2 from the germline V gene are SGHRS and YFSETQ. This CDR3 is built from 14 residues. V lost 1 base and J 2 bases, leaving 9 bases between the germline ends. CDR3 nucleotide sequence: TGCGCCAGCAGCTTGCTTAGCGAACAAGAGACCCAGTACTTC. It codes for CASSLLSEQETQYF. The variable domain in full, completed from reference TRBV5-1 and TRBJ2-5, reads KAGVTQTPRYLIKTRGQQVTLSCSPISGHRSVSWYQQTPGQGLQFLFEYFSETQRNKGNFPGRFSGRQFSNSRSEMNVSTLELGDSALYLCASSLLSEQETQYFGPGTRLLVL.

The J gene is TRBJ2-4, the V gene TRBV19, with 7 bases that match TRBD2. From germline, CDR1 is LNHDA and CDR2 SQIVND (reference sequence). The CDR3 spans 14 residues. V shed 4 bases, J shed 3 bases, and the junction held 3 bases outside the gene matches. The CDR3 reads CASSTPGGKNIQYF. CDR3 DNA: TGTGCCAGTAGTACCCCGGGGGGCAAAAACATTCAGTACTTC. Variable domain in full (rest from reference TRBV19 and TRBJ2-4): DGGITQSPKYLFRKEGQNVTLSCEQNLNHDAMYWYRQDPGQGLRLIYYSQIVNDFQKGDIAEGYSVSREKKESFPLTVTSAQKNPTAFYLCASSTPGGKNIQYFGAGTRLSVL.

The chain carries TRBV2 and TRBJ2-5, with 7 nucleotides matching TRBD1. V lost 4 bases, J lost 5 bases, and 10 bases stayed unmatched. Germline CDR1 is SNHLY and CDR2 is FYNNEI. This CDR3 is 15 amino acids long. The CDR3 protein is CASSGQRQGMETQYF. The CDR3 DNA reads as TGTGCCAGCAGTGGGCAGCGACAGGGCATGGAGACCCAGTACTTC.

The chain carries TRBV29-1 and TRBJ2-3; the match to TRBD2 covers 8 bases. V dropped 1 base and J dropped 3; count of bases not matched to a gene: 6. The CDR3 consists of 15 residues. Germline V gene sequence: CDR1 SQVTM, CDR2 ANQGSEA. The CDR3 sequence: CSVEGPAGVTDTQYF. As DNA, the CDR3 is TGCAGCGTTGAAGGTCCAGCGGGAGTAACAGATACGCAGTATTTT.

The chain carries TRBV2 and TRBJ1-2, with 8 bases that match TRBD1. Germline assignment: CDR1 SNHLY and CDR2 FYNNEI. The CDR3 runs 13 residues. J gave up 4 bases and V 10 bases, and 8 bases lay outside the gene matches. The CDR3 DNA reads TGTGCCACGACGGACAGGGTCCCCTATGGCTACACCTTC. Its translation is CATTDRVPYGYTF.

The chain employs TRBV29-1 and TRBJ2-1; D ambiguous. CDR1 is SQVTM and CDR2 is ANQGSEA in the germline V gene. V was cut by 0 bases and J by 6 bases, with 6 bases left in between. The CDR3 sequence is 12 residues long. The CDR3 reads CSVEDNTNEQFF. For the CDR3, the DNA is TGCAGCGTTGAAGATAACACCAATGAGCAGTTCTTC.

The CDR3 loop is CASRLGGNGNTIYF. The CDR3 DNA follows: TGTGCCAGCAGACTAGGGGGTAATGGAAACACCATATATTTT. The V call is TRBV6-5, the J call TRBJ1-3, with D possibly TRBD1 on 6 matching bases. Trimming stripped 6 bases from V and 3 bases from J, with 12 bases between. Looked up from germline, CDR1 is MNHEY and CDR2 is SVGAGI. The CDR3 extends over 14 amino acids.

In this sample, this clone turned up once. J is TRBJ2-7 and V is TRBV19, with 8 bases matching TRBD2. This CDR3 comprises 14 residues. Germline-derived CDR1 and CDR2 are LNHDA and SQIVND (reference sequence). With 6 bases clipped from V and 2 bases from J, the junction kept 6 bases outside the gene matches. The CDR3 DNA sequence: TGTGCCAGTAGGACTAGCGCTCCGCCCTACGAGCAGTACTTC. Protein product: CASRTSAPPYEQYF.

This chain connects TRBV6-5 to TRBJ1-1; D unclear. The CDR3 loop spans 13 amino acids. V was shortened by 8 bases and J by 1 base, with 11 bases between the two germline ends. Germline V gene data show CDR1 as MNHEY and CDR2 as SVGAGI. This chain's CDR3 is CASRPAGNTEAFF. The CDR3 DNA follows: TGTGCCAGCCGGCCGGCGGGGAACACTGAAGCTTTCTTT.

The chain couples TRBV27 to TRBJ2-3; 15 nucleotides agree with TRBD2. The CDR3 is 16 amino acids. With V trimmed by 5 bases and J by 8 bases, 8 bases remained unmatched. Germline CDR1 is MNHEY and CDR2 is SMNVEV (reference sequence). This CDR3 reads CASSNLLGLAGGTQYF. CDR3 DNA sequence: TGTGCCAGCAGTAACCTATTGGGACTAGCGGGAGGTACGCAGTATTTT.

This chain joins TRBV7-8 and TRBJ2-2, with TRBD2 matching 7 bases. In germline, CDR1 is SGHVS, CDR2 FQNEAQ. CDR3 size: 15 residues. The V segment lost 1 base and the J segment 7 bases; nucleotides outside the gene matches: 6. In DNA form, the CDR3 reads TGTGCCAGCAGCTTAGAACTAGCGCTGGGCGGGGAGCTGTTTTTT. Translated, it gives CASSLELALGGELFF. The whole variable domain, filled in from reference TRBV7-8 and TRBJ2-2, reads GAGVSQSPRYKVAKRGQDVALRCDPISGHVSLFWYQQALGQGPEFLTYFQNEAQLDKSGLPSDRFFAERPEGSVSTLKIQRTQQEDSAVYLCASSLELALGGELFFGEGSRLTVL.

CDR3: CASSWGPGTGGSSYGYTF. CDR3 nucleotide sequence: TGTGCCAGCAGCTGGGGACCCGGGACAGGGGGCTCGAGCTATGGCTACACCTTC. This chain uses TRBV5-5 with TRBJ1-2; 12 bases line up with TRBD1. Germline V gene sequence: CDR1 SGHKS, CDR2 YYEKEE (reference sequence). This CDR3 has 18 residues. J was trimmed by 4 bases and V by 3 bases; bases with no gene match: 13.

The chain joins TRBV6-5 to TRBJ2-1; no clear D gene. Trimming removed 6 bases from V and 7 bases from J, with 13 bases in between. CDR3 length: 13 residues. Per the germline V gene, CDR1 is MNHEY and CDR2 is SVGAGI. Here the CDR3 DNA reads TGTGCCAGCAGCCTAGGAAGGTCGAATGAGCAGTTCTTC. Amino acids: CASSLGRSNEQFF.